The clone carrying this T cell receptor (beta chain) was recorded at least ten times. Its antigen remains unknown. The diagnoses drew upon clinical symptoms, serum thyroxine and TRAb, thyroid ultrasound and orbital computed tomography. Cells are PBMCs isolated from 9 to 10 ml of fresh blood. This record belongs to a study of T cells in Graves' hyperthyroidism and ophthalmopathy. Study-wide results and limits: Most clonotypes expanded in thyroid above 0.001 were likewise present in blood. Ophthalmopathy was predicted by the model a median of 6.5 months ahead of onset.

After removal of 1 base from V and 7 bases from J, the junction contained 1 base not matched to a gene. The CDR3 extends over 14 amino acids. Germline V lookup: CDR1 SGHTA, CDR2 FQGTGA. The TCR beta CDR3 regions underwent amplification using RNA transcripts as the source. When the TCR CDR3 underwent first-round RT-PCR, the HTBI primer set was used. TCRdb processed the multiplex PCR reads anew with MiXCR; each CDR3 protein has one entry. Found here are approximately 200,000 distinct CDR3 sequences, around 20% of them singletons; the top ten hold about 48%. The clonotype was recovered from a man in his forties with Graves' hyperthyroidism. V is TRBV7-3 and J is TRBJ1-6, with 7 bases identical to TRBD1. Input material: blood. The CDR3 nucleotides are TGTGCCAGCAGCTTAAGGGACAGCAATTCACCCCTCCACTTT. As protein: CASSLRDSNSPLHF.